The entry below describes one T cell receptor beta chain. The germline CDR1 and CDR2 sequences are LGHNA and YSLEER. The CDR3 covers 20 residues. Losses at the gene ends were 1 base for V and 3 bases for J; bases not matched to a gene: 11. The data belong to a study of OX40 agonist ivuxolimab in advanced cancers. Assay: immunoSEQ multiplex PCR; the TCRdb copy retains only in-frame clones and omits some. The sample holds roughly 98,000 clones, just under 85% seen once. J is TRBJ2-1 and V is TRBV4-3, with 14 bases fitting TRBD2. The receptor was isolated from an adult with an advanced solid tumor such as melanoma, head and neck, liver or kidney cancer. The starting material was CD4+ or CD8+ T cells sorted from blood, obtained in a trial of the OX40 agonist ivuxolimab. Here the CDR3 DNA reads TGCGCCAGCAGCCAAGGATACCGACTAGCGGGAGGGTCAAGCTACAATGAGCAGTTCTTC. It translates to CASSQGYRLAGGSSYNEQFF.